This T cell receptor (beta chain) is drawn from a study of blood T cell repertoires in COVID-19 (dated by TCRdb to about 2020). For the wider study: Collaborator samples came from the United States, Italy and Spain and covered acute and convalescent phases of COVID-19. The repertoires were released in a freely available public database meant as a resource for research on the immune response to SARS-CoV-2. Where available, HLA class I and class II types were obtained from metadata supplied by the sample provider rather than from assay-based typing. The material from the prospective study consisted of cDNA or gDNA derived from T cells, B-cell-depleted T cells, or PBMCs. Sample metadata almost always included a de-identified subject ID, COVID-19 status, age in years and sex. The samples were drawn from the first 160 participants of the ongoing ImmuneRACE study and from over 950 subjects provided by 6 global collaborators. Deeply sampled blood TCRbeta repertoires from subjects exposed to, actively infected with, or recovered from COVID-19 were included in the dataset. Results and caveats for the whole study, not just this receptor: Clinical and demographic metadata were provided uncurated, with the amount varying by source and participant.

Collaborating institutions collected whole blood in K2EDTA tubes following their own protocols. For TCRbeta analysis, collaborator samples were shipped as frozen whole blood, as isolated PBMCs, or as DNA extracted from either sample type. A note on this clone: Its antigen is still unknown. No qualities accompany the bases; no much larger clone lies one base away.

The immunoSEQ Assay, a bias-controlled multiplex PCR, was used to amplify TCRbeta CDR3 regions from genomic DNA. Regarding the original processing steps: Within the assay, amplification of reference gene primers was used to estimate how many nucleated cells each sample contained. To quantify the absolute abundance of each unique TCRbeta CDR3 rearrangement, sequence reads were collapsed and filtered. Productive Simpson clonality was computed per sample as the square root of Simpson's diversity index over productive rearrangements. In its TCRdb copy, this immuneACCESS table keeps in-frame sequences only and misses some clones. Where compared with another copy, unresolved V genes explain less than half of these, and the others have no known cause. The V and J calls and clone size are taken from that table; D and trimming were inferred from the DNA. The sample records approximately 71,000 clones, 80% to 90% of which are singletons. The ten largest clones capture under 6% of the sample.

Unmatched junction bases come to 3, with V trimmed by 4 bases and J by 1 base. Inclusive of the bounding cysteine and phenylalanine, the CDR3 is 14 residues long. Kept here is only the CDR3 DNA, which spans 42 bases and is read in frame from base 1. The germline V gene (reference sequence) provides CDR1 LGHDT and CDR2 YNNKEL. What was sequenced was peripheral blood. This receptor was taken from a human donor in a cohort sampled during active COVID-19. The chain is assembled from TRBV3-1 (or the pseudogene TRBV3-2) and TRBJ1-1; TRBD1 agrees with 7 junctional bases. The DNA sequence follows: TGTGCCAGCAGCCCCCAGGGGGGGAACACTGAAGCTTTCTTT. This gives the protein CASSPQGGNTEAFF.